Described below is a single T cell receptor beta chain sequence and its context. Its target is unknown. The data were taken from a study of T-cell reconstitution after alpha-beta-depleted transplantation in children. For TCRbeta, the library was prepared with unique molecular identifiers. A single record per CDR3 protein comes from TCRdb applying MiXCR to the PCR reads. The repertoire holds 350,000 to 500,000 distinct CDR3 sequences, with roughly two fifths as singletons. V was shortened by 10 bases and J by 3 bases, with 15 bases between the two germline ends. Germline lookup yields CDR1 MDHEN and CDR2 SYDVKM. This CDR3 spans 13 amino acids. Study-wide results and limits: Approximately two months post-transplant, alpha-beta T cells reportedly originated from several hundred expanded graft clones. TCRbeta diversity was high at day 60 in some patients (a result of surviving recipient T cells and thymic progenitors). T-cell numbers and diversity, one year after transplant, stemmed largely from T cells that were newly produced.

This TCR was sampled from a girl aged 2-10 years with aplastic anemia, due to receive a stem cell transplant. The chain has TRBV28 and TRBJ2-5; D might be TRBD2 (5 bases). The sequences come from PBMCs, collected before TCRalphabeta/CD19-depleted stem cell transplant. Written as DNA, the CDR3 is TGTGCCATCAGCCTTGGACTCGAAGAGACCCAGTACTTC. Amino acids: CAISLGLEETQYF.